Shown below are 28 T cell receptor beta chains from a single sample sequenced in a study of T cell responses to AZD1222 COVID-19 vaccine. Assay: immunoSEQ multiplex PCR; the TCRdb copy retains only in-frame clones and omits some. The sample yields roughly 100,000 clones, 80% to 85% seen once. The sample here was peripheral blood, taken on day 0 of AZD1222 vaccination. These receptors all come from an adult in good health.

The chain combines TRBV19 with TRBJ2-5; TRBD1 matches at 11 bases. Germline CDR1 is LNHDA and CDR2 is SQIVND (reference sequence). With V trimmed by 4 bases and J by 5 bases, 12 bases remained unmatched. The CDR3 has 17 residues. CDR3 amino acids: CASSNPRTGGLRETQYF. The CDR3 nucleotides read TGTGCCAGTAGTAACCCCCGGACAGGGGGCCTTAGGGAGACCCAGTACTTC.

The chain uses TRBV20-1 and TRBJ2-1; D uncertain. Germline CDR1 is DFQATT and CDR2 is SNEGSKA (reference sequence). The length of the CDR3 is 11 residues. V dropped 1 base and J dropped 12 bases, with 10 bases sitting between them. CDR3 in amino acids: CSARGGGVQFF. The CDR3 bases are TGCAGTGCTAGAGGAGGCGGAGTGCAGTTCTTC.

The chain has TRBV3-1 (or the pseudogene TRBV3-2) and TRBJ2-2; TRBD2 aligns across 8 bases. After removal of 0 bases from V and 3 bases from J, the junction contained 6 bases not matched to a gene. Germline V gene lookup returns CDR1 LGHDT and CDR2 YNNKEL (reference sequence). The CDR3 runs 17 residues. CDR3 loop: CASSQDLRGADTGELFF. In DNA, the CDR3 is TGTGCCAGCAGCCAAGACTTGCGGGGGGCCGACACCGGGGAGCTGTTTTTT.

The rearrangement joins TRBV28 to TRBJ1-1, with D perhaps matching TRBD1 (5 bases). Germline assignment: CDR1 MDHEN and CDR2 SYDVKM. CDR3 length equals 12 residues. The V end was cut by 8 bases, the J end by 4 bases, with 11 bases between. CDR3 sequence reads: CASRVGGTEAFF. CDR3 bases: TGTGCCAGCCGGGTCGGGGGCACTGAAGCTTTCTTT. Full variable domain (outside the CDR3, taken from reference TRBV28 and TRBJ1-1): DVKVTQSSRYLVKRTGEKVFLECVQDMDHENMFWYRQDPGLGLRLIYFSYDVKMKEKGDIPEGYSVSREKKERFSLILESASTNQTSMYLCASRVGGTEAFFGQGTRLTVV.

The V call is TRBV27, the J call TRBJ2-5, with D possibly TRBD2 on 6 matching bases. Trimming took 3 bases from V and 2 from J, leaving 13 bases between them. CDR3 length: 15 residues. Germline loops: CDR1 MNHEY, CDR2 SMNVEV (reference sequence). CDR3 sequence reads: CASSLARGGQETQYF. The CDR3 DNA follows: TGTGCCAGCAGTTTGGCCCGGGGAGGACAAGAGACCCAGTACTTC.

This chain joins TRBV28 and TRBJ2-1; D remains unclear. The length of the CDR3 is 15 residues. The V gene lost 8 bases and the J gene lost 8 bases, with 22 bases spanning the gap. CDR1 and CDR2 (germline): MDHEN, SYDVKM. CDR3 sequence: CASCPLGDLEYEQFF. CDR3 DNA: TGTGCCAGCTGCCCCCTGGGCGACCTAGAGTATGAGCAGTTCTTC.

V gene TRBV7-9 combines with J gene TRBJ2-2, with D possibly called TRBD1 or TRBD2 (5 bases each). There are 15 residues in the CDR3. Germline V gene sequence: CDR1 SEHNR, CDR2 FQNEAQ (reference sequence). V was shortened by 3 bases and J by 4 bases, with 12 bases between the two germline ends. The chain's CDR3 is CASSFDPGTTGELFF. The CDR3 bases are TGTGCCAGCAGCTTCGATCCAGGGACCACCGGGGAGCTGTTTTTT.

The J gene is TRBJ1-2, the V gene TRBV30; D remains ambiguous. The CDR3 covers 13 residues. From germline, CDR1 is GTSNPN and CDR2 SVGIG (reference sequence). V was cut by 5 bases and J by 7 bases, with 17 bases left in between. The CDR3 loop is CAWGPPGVSGYTF. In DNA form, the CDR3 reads TGTGCCTGGGGACCCCCCGGGGTGTCTGGCTACACCTTC.

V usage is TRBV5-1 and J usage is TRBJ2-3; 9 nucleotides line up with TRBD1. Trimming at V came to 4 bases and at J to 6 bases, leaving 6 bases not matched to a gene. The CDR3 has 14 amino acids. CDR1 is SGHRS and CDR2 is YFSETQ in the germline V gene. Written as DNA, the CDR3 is TGCGCCAGCAGCCGGGACAGGGTCGGGGATACGCAGTATTTT. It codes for CASSRDRVGDTQYF.

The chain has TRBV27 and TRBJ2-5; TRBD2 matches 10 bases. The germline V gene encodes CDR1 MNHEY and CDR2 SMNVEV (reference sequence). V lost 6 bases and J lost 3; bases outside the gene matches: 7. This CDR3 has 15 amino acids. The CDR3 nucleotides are TGTGCCAGCAGCCTAACTGGGACTAGCGAAGAGACCCAGTACTTC. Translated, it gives CASSLTGTSEETQYF.

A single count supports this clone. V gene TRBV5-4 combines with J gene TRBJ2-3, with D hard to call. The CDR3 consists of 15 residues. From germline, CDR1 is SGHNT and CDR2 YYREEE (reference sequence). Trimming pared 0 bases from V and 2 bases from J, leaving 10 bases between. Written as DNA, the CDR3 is TGTGCCAGCAGCTTGGGCGGAAGTTCCACAGATACGCAGTATTTT. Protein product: CASSLGGSSTDTQYF.

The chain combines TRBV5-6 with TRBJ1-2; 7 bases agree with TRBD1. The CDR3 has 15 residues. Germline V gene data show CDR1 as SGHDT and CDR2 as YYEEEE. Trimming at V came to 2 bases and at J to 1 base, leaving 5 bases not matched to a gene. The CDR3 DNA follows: TGTGCCAGCAGCTTAGGACAGGTCTTTAACTATGGCTACACCTTC. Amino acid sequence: CASSLGQVFNYGYTF.

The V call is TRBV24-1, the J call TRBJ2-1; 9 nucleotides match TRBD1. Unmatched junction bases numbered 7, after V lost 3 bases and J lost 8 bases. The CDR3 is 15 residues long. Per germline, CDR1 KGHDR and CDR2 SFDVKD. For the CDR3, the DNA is TGTGCCACCAGTGATAGACAGGGGGGAGGCTATGAGCAGTTCTTC. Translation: CATSDRQGGGYEQFF.

CDR3 nucleotide sequence: TGTGCCACCAGTGATGCGGGGGGAGGGGGGCCCCCCACAGATACGCAGTATTTT. This sequence encodes CATSDAGGGGPPTDTQYF. The rearrangement links TRBV24-1 to TRBJ2-3; 8 bases match TRBD2. The ends lost 3 bases at V and 2 bases at J; junction bases unmatched: 12. The CDR3 sequence is 18 residues long. CDR1 is KGHDR and CDR2 is SFDVKD in the germline V gene.

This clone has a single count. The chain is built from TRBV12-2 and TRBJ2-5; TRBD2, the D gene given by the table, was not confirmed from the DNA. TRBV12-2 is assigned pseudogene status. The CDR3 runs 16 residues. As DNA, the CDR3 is TGTGCAAGTCGCTTGAAGAGCGGGAGGTATGGGGAGACCCAGTACTTC. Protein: CASRLKSGRYGETQYF.

CDR3 in amino acids: CASSVGQRNTEAFF. Here the CDR3 DNA reads TGTGCCAGCAGTGTTGGTCAGAGGAACACTGAAGCTTTCTTT. This rearrangement joins TRBV2 to TRBJ1-1; unclear D gene. Germline values: CDR1 SNHLY, CDR2 FYNNEI. The V gene lost 4 bases and the J gene lost 1 base, with 10 bases spanning the gap. The CDR3 extends over 14 amino acids.

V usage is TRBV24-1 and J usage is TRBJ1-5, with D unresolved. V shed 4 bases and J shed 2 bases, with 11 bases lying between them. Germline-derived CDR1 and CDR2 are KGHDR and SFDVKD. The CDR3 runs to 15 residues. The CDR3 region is CATSDSSGGNQPQHF. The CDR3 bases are TGTGCCACCAGTGACTCGAGCGGGGGCAATCAGCCCCAGCATTTT.

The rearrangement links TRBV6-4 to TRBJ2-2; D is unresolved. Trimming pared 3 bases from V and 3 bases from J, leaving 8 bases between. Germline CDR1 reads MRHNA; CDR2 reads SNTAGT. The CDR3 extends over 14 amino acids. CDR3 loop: CASSETSDTGELFF. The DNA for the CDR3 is TGTGCCAGCAGTGAAACGTCAGACACCGGGGAGCTGTTTTTT.

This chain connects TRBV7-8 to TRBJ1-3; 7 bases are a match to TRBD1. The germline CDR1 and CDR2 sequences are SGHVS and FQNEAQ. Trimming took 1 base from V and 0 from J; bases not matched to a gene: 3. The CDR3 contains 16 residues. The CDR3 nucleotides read TGTGCCAGCAGCTTAGTTCAGGGGGGCTCTGGAAACACCATATATTTT. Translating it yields CASSLVQGGSGNTIYF.

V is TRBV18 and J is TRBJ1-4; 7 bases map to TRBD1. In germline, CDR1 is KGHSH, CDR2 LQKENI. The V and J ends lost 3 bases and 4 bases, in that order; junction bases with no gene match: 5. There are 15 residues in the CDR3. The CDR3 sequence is CASSPPGQSNEKLFF. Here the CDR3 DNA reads TGTGCCAGCTCACCTCCGGGACAGAGTAATGAAAAACTGTTTTTT.

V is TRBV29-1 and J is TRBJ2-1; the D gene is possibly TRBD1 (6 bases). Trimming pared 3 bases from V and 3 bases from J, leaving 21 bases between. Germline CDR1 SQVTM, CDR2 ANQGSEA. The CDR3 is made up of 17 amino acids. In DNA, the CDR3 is TGCAGCGTTGATCGGGCAGGGGACCTTACTTACTACAATGAGCAGTTCTTC. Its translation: CSVDRAGDLTYYNEQFF.

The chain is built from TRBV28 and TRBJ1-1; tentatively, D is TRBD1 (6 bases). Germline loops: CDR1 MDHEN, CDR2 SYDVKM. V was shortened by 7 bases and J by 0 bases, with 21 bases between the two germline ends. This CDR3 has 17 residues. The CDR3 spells CASIPMGTLPMNTEAFF. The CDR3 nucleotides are TGTGCCAGCATTCCCATGGGGACACTGCCAATGAACACTGAAGCTTTCTTT.

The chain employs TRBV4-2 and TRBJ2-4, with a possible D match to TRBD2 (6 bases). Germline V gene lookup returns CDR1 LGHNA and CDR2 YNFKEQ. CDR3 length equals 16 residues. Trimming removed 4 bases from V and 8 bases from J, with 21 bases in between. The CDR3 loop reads CASSLWLGSGEDIQYF. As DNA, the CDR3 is TGTGCCAGCAGCCTTTGGTTAGGGTCGGGGGAGGACATTCAGTACTTC.

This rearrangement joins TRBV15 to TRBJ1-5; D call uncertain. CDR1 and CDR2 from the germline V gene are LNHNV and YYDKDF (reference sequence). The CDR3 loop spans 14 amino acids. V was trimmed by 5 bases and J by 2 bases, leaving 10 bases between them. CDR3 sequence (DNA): TGTGCCACCAGCGACCTTTCGGGCAATCAGCCCCAGCATTTT. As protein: CATSDLSGNQPQHF.

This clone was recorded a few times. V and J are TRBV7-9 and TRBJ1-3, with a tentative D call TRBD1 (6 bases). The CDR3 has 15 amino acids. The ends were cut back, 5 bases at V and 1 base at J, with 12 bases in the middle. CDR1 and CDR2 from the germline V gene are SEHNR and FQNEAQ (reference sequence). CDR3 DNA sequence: TGTGCCAGCAGCGGAGTGGGACAATCTGGAAACACCATATATTTT. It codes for CASSGVGQSGNTIYF.

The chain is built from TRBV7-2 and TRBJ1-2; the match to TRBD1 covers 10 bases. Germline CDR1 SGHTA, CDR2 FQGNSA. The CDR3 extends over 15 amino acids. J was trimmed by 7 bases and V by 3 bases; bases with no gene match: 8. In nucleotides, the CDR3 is TGTGCCAGCAGCTTGCCCCGGGACAGGGGTTTTGGCTACACCTTC. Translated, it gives CASSLPRDRGFGYTF.

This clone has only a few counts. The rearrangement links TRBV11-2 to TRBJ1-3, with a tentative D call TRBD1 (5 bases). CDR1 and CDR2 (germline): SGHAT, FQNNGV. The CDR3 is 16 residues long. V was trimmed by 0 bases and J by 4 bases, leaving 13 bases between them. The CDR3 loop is CASSLDSGTAGNTIYF. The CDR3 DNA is TGTGCCAGCAGCTTAGATTCCGGGACTGCCGGAAACACCATATATTTT.

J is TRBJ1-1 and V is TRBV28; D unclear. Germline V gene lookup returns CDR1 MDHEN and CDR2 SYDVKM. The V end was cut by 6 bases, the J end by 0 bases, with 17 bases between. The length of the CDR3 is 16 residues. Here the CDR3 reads CASRNSLRQVNTEAFF. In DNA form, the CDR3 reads TGTGCCAGCAGAAATAGCCTTCGACAAGTGAACACTGAAGCTTTCTTT. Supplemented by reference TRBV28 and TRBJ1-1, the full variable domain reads DVKVTQSSRYLVKRTGEKVFLECVQDMDHENMFWYRQDPGLGLRLIYFSYDVKMKEKGDIPEGYSVSREKKERFSLILESASTNQTSMYLCASRNSLRQVNTEAFFGQGTRLTVV.